The source of this TCR beta chain is a study of CD8+ T cells in alopecia areata. The CDR3 contains 15 residues. Germline values: CDR1 SQVTM, CDR2 ANQGSEA. Germline trimming cut 3 bases from V and 3 bases from J; bases unmatched to any gene: 6. RNA extraction and reverse transcription yielded cDNA as sequencing template. Some clones are missing from TCRdb's copy, which holds only in-frame ones; the method was immunoSEQ multiplex PCR. Among some 160,000 clones, approximately 65% were seen once, and the ten largest hold 35% to 45%. PBMC-derived CD4+ and CD8+ T cells were sorted. Study results and caveats: Among the cells sequenced in scalp samples are also the resident alphabeta T cells of normal skin.

Comment on this clone: Its antigen is undetermined.

The sequenced material came from CD8+ T cells sorted from blood. The J gene is TRBJ2-7, the V gene TRBV29-1, with TRBD2 matching 12 bases. The sequence came from a human donor in good health. CDR3 loop: CSVERTSGKGYEQYF. CDR3 sequence (DNA): TGCAGCGTTGAGAGGACTAGCGGGAAGGGCTACGAGCAGTACTTC.